This TCR beta chain was sequenced in a study of CD8+CD57+ T cells in acquired aplastic anemia. CDR3 length: 12 residues. The J segment lost 3 bases and the V segment lost 5 bases, leaving 0 bases of the junction unmatched. Germline CDR1 LNHNV, CDR2 YYDKDF (reference sequence). Broader study findings: Some 30 shared CD8+ CDR3s appeared highly expressed within patients' immunodominant clones.

Regarding this clonotype: Its antigen is still unknown.

According to the study, genomic DNA was the template for TCR beta VDJ and CDR3 profiling. TCRdb processed the reads anew with MiXCR; each CDR3 protein has one entry. The repertoire holds approximately 380,000 distinct CDR3 sequences, with 55% to 75% as singletons. Sequencing used sorted CD4+, CD8+, or CD8+CD57+ T cells (not recorded which) from PBMCs. This receptor was taken from a human donor in good health, serving as a control. V gene TRBV15 combines with J gene TRBJ2-7, with 8 bases identical to TRBD1. The CDR3 nucleotides are TGTGCCACCAGCGGACAGGGCTACGAGCAGTACTTC. Translated, it gives CATSGQGYEQYF.